Below, 13 T cell receptor beta chains from the same sample are listed, as sequenced in a study of PD-L1 blockade in urothelial cancer. Time point reported: pretreatment peripheral blood. Assay used: immunoSEQ multiplex PCR; TCRdb lists only in-frame clones, some missing. The sample gives 45,000 to 65,000 clones, approximately 83% of which show up once; about a sixth is in the top ten. The input for sequencing was PBMCs, taken around atezolizumab (anti-PD-L1) treatment. These TCRs come from a man aged 70 or older with urothelial cancer.

This clone was found once. The J gene is TRBJ1-5, the V gene TRBV2; perhaps TRBD1 as D (6 bases). CDR3 length: 13 residues. CDR1 is SNHLY, CDR2 FYNNEI, per germline. Trimming took off 6 bases at V and 5 bases at J, with 11 bases between the two ends. CDR3 coding DNA: TGTGCCAGCAGACCGGACAGAGATCAGCCCCAGCATTTT. Translating gives CASRPDRDQPQHF.

The CDR3 region has the DNA TGTGCCAGCAGCTTAGCTTTCGGAGGGGATGTAGACAATCAGCCCCAGCATTTT. It specifies CASSLAFGGDVDNQPQHF. The chain uses TRBV7-9 and TRBJ1-5; D might be TRBD1 (5 bases). CDR1 is SEHNR and CDR2 is FQNEAQ in the germline V gene (reference sequence). V dropped 0 bases and J dropped 3 bases, with 18 bases sitting between them. The CDR3 sequence is 18 residues long.

V is TRBV4-1 and J is TRBJ2-3, with 11 bases matching TRBD2. Germline CDR1 and CDR2: MGHRA and YSYEKL. The CDR3 runs 18 residues. V shed 0 bases and J 14 bases; nucleotides not matched to a gene: 19. The CDR3 DNA reads TGCGCCAGCAGCCAAGATAGCGGGAGGGCCCCGCGGGGCGGATACGCGTATTTT. It translates to CASSQDSGRAPRGGYAYF.

The CDR3 DNA sequence: TGTGCCAGCAGTTATACGAACACCGGGGAGCTGTTTTTT. Protein: CASSYTNTGELFF. This chain connects TRBV25-1 to TRBJ2-2, with unresolved D. V was trimmed by 5 bases and J by 0 bases, leaving 4 bases between them. This CDR3 has 13 residues. Germline CDR1 MGHDK, CDR2 SYGVNS.

The DNA for the CDR3 is TGTGCCAGCAGTGAAGGACAGGGGAGGTTTTGGGAGCAGTACTTC. Translated, it gives CASSEGQGRFWEQYF. The chain uses TRBV6-1 and TRBJ2-7, with TRBD1 matching 8 bases. Germline CDR1 and CDR2: MNHNS and SASEGT. V trimming: 1 base; J trimming: 7 bases; junction bases outside the gene matches: 9. The CDR3 consists of 15 residues.

The genes are TRBV10-3 and TRBJ2-6, with 9 bases lining up with TRBD1. CDR1 is ENHRY and CDR2 is SYGVKD in the germline V gene. Germline trimming cut 6 bases from V and 0 bases from J; bases unmatched to any gene: 9. This CDR3 spans 18 amino acids. The CDR3 coding sequence is TGTGCCATCAGACCGGGACAGGGTACCGACTCTGGGGCCAACGTCCTGACTTTC. Its protein is CAIRPGQGTDSGANVLTF.

This clone has only one observation. This chain links TRBV11-2 with TRBJ1-5; no reliable D call. Germline CDR1 and CDR2: SGHAT and FQNNGV. Trimming took off 5 bases at V and 4 bases at J, with 12 bases between the two ends. The CDR3 is made up of 14 amino acids. Here the CDR3 DNA reads TGTGCCAGCAGCCGGGGTAATAATAATCAGCCCCAGCATTTT. Translating gives CASSRGNNNQPQHF.

A single count supports this clone. The gene calls are TRBV29-1 and TRBJ2-4; D may be TRBD1 (6 bases). V lost 0 bases to trimming and J lost 6 bases, with 21 bases between them. CDR1 and CDR2 from the germline V gene are SQVTM and ANQGSEA. This CDR3 has 17 amino acids. The CDR3: CSVEDLEMGAGVNIQYF. CDR3 DNA sequence: TGCAGCGTTGAAGATCTTGAGATGGGGGCCGGGGTAAACATTCAGTACTTC.

The V call is TRBV5-1, the J call TRBJ2-1, with a tentative D call TRBD1 (6 bases). Per the germline V gene, CDR1 is SGHRS and CDR2 is YFSETQ. Trimming cost V 4 bases and J 5 bases, with 13 bases left between them. The CDR3 totals 14 residues. CDR3 nucleotides: TGCGCCAGCAGCCTCCCAGGGGTGGACAATGAGCAGTTCTTC. This sequence encodes CASSLPGVDNEQFF.

The V and J genes are TRBV13 and TRBJ2-7; D call uncertain. The CDR3 has 13 residues. Germline V CDR1 and CDR2: PRHDT, FYEKMQ (reference sequence). V lost 1 base and J lost 1, with 5 bases in between. The CDR3 loop reads CASSLDTSYEQYF. The CDR3 nucleotides read TGTGCCAGCAGCTTAGACACATCCTACGAGCAGTACTTC.

The rearrangement links TRBV5-1 to TRBJ1-2; D is possibly TRBD1 (6 bases). This CDR3 has 13 amino acids. CDR1 and CDR2 (germline): SGHRS, YFSETQ. V lost 4 bases and J lost 1, with 8 bases in between. The CDR3 here is CASSVQGNYGYTF. The CDR3 DNA sequence: TGCGCCAGCAGCGTACAGGGTAACTATGGCTACACCTTC. Drawing the rest from reference TRBV5-1 and TRBJ1-2, the complete variable domain is KAGVTQTPRYLIKTRGQQVTLSCSPISGHRSVSWYQQTPGQGLQFLFEYFSETQRNKGNFPGRFSGRQFSNSRSEMNVSTLELGDSALYLCASSVQGNYGYTFGSGTRLTVV.

V usage is TRBV19 and J usage is TRBJ2-5, with 12 nucleotides matching TRBD2. The length of the CDR3 is 16 residues. V gave up 5 bases and J gave up 6 bases; unmatched junction bases: 10. CDR1 is LNHDA and CDR2 is SQIVND in the germline V gene (reference sequence). The CDR3, as DNA: TGTGCCAGTAGTGCCCAGCTAGCGGGAGGGCAACAGACCCAGTACTTC. This translates into CASSAQLAGGQQTQYF.

This clone has only a few counts. The genes are TRBV21-1 and TRBJ1-3; the D call in the table, TRBD1, was not verified against the DNA. TRBV21-1 is noted as a pseudogene. The CDR3 totals 17 residues. CDR3 in DNA: TGTGCCAGCATCAACCTCAGGGCCCGCTTGGCGGGAAACACCATATATTTT. Its translation is CASINLRARLAGNTIYF.